The 20 T cell receptor beta chains below come from one sample, sequenced in a study of spatial heterogeneity in lung cancer. Each CDR3 protein gets one entry after TCRdb re-called the 5' RACE reads with MiXCR. This table has approximately 49,000 distinct CDR3 sequences, about 5.8% appearing once. Time point indicated: sample taken at primary tumor resection. Sample: PBMCs, taken at surgery. The receptor set was obtained from a male donor with early-stage non-small cell lung cancer.

The genes are TRBV19 and TRBJ2-1, with 9 bases lining up with TRBD1. CDR1 is LNHDA, CDR2 SQIVND, per germline (reference sequence). Trimming cost V 8 bases and J 4 bases; bases outside gene matches: 9. CDR3 length equals 15 residues. Here the CDR3 DNA reads TGTGCCAGTCAACAGGGACAGGGCCTGTACAATGAGCAGTTCTTC. Translation gives CASQQGQGLYNEQFF. Supplemented by reference TRBV19 and TRBJ2-1, the full variable domain reads DGGITQSPKYLFRKEGQNVTLSCEQNLNHDAMYWYRQDPGQGLRLIYYSQIVNDFQKGDIAEGYSVSREKKESFPLTVTSAQKNPTAFYLCASQQGQGLYNEQFFGPGTRLTVL.

The table lists this clonotype with many counts. The rearrangement uses TRBV7-9 and TRBJ2-5; D is unresolved. The CDR3 is 15 amino acids. The germline gives CDR1 SEHNR, CDR2 FQNEAQ (reference sequence). With 8 bases removed from V and 1 base from J, the gap between germline ends came to 17 bases. The CDR3 DNA sequence: TGTGCCAGCTCCGACCTCCGTGGGTCCCAAGAGACCCAGTACTTC. Residues: CASSDLRGSQETQYF. Looking up the rest from reference TRBV7-9 and TRBJ2-5 gives the full variable domain: DTGVSQNPRHKITKRGQNVTFRCDPISEHNRLYWYRQTLGQGPEFLTYFQNEAQLEKSRLLSDRFSAERPKGSFSTLEIQRTEQGDSAMYLCASSDLRGSQETQYFGPGTRLLVL.

This clonotype was recorded many times. J is TRBJ2-1 and V is TRBV24-1, with a possible D match to TRBD2 (5 bases). Germline V lookup: CDR1 KGHDR, CDR2 SFDVKD. The CDR3 is made up of 19 amino acids. The V end was cut by 0 bases, the J end by 0 bases, with 17 bases between. CDR3 region: CATSDLPGAGHDSYNEQFF. CDR3 nucleotide sequence: TGTGCCACCAGTGATTTGCCAGGTGCGGGCCACGACTCCTACAATGAGCAGTTCTTC.

This clonotype was detected many times. The V call is TRBV12-3 or TRBV12-4, the J call TRBJ2-7; maybe TRBD2 (6 bases). CDR3 length: 14 residues. V lost 3 bases, J lost 2 bases, and 11 bases lay in between. As DNA, the CDR3 is TGTGCCAGCAGTTTTTGGGACTCAGCCTACGAGCAGTACTTC. Translating it yields CASSFWDSAYEQYF.

This clonotype was picked up many times. The chain employs TRBV7-6 and TRBJ2-2, with D possibly TRBD1 on 6 matching bases. Trimming stripped 4 bases from V and 4 bases from J, with 16 bases between. Per the germline V gene, CDR1 is SGHVS and CDR2 is FNYEAQ. The CDR3 runs 16 residues. The CDR3 sequence is CASSSLGRGSTGELFF. The CDR3 DNA is TGTGCCAGCAGCTCCCTGGGCAGGGGATCCACCGGGGAGCTGTTTTTT.

This clonotype was counted only a few times. The CDR3 here is CSTTKGGYNEQFF. The CDR3 DNA reads as TGCAGCACGACTAAGGGGGGCTACAATGAGCAGTTCTTC. The rearrangement joins TRBV20-1 to TRBJ2-1; D may correspond to TRBD1 or TRBD2 (6 bases each). The CDR3 sequence is 13 residues long. Germline V gene sequence: CDR1 DFQATT, CDR2 SNEGSKA (reference sequence).

In its sample, this clonotype was seen once. Being one base from a much bigger clone, this may be a read error. The chain employs TRBV5-6 and TRBJ2-5; D could derive from TRBD1 or TRBD2 (6 bases each). This CDR3 is 15 amino acids long. Germline V gene data show CDR1 as SGHDT and CDR2 as YYEEEE. In DNA form, the CDR3 reads TGTGCCGGCAGCCCGGACGTAGGGGGGCAAGAGACCCAGTACTTC. Translating gives CAGSPDVGGQETQYF. The complete variable domain, with remaining parts taken from reference TRBV5-6 and TRBJ2-5, reads DAGVTQSPTHLIKTRGQQVTLRCSPKSGHDTVSWYQQALGQGPQFIFQYYEEEERQRGNFPDRFSGHQFPNYSSELNVNALLLGDSALYLCAGSPDVGGQETQYFGPGTRLLVL.

This clonotype was detected ten times or more. The genes are TRBV7-2 and TRBJ2-5; the match to TRBD1 covers 8 bases. CDR1 is SGHTA, CDR2 FQGNSA, per germline. With V trimmed by 3 bases and J by 4 bases, 10 bases remained unmatched. This CDR3 contains 16 residues. CDR3 amino acids: CASSLRDRQNLETQYF. The CDR3 DNA reads TGTGCCAGCAGCTTGAGGGACAGGCAAAATTTAGAGACCCAGTACTTC.

This clonotype was recorded many times. V gene TRBV5-1 combines with J gene TRBJ1-6; D gene unclear. The germline V and J ends were trimmed by 2 bases and 7 bases, with 10 bases remaining between them. Germline CDR1 reads SGHRS; CDR2 reads YFSETQ. CDR3 length equals 14 residues. CDR3 loop: CASSFETTNSPLHF. CDR3 DNA: TGCGCCAGCAGCTTCGAGACCACGAATTCACCCCTCCACTTT. Full variable domain (outside the CDR3, taken from reference TRBV5-1 and TRBJ1-6): KAGVTQTPRYLIKTRGQQVTLSCSPISGHRSVSWYQQTPGQGLQFLFEYFSETQRNKGNFPGRFSGRQFSNSRSEMNVSTLELGDSALYLCASSFETTNSPLHFGNGTRLTVT.

The sample holds many counts of this clonotype. The chain is built from TRBV19 and TRBJ1-2; D ambiguous. Germline CDR1 reads LNHDA; CDR2 reads SQIVND (reference sequence). Trimming left V 3 bases short and J 8 bases short, with 13 bases between. This CDR3 spans 13 amino acids. The CDR3 region is CASSIGPQQGYTF. In DNA form, the CDR3 reads TGTGCCAGTAGTATTGGGCCACAACAAGGCTACACCTTC.

This clonotype was seen many times. The rearrangement joins TRBV27 to TRBJ1-1; D is possibly TRBD1 (5 bases). V was shortened by 5 bases and J by 1 base, with 8 bases between the two germline ends. Per the germline V gene, CDR1 is MNHEY and CDR2 is SMNVEV (reference sequence). The CDR3 has 13 amino acids. The CDR3 sequence: CASSTTGNTEAFF. CDR3 DNA sequence: TGTGCCAGCAGTACAACAGGGAACACTGAAGCTTTCTTT.

This clonotype was counted at least ten times. The V call is TRBV5-1, the J call TRBJ2-1, with TRBD1 identical over 7 bases. Germline CDR1 is SGHRS and CDR2 is YFSETQ. The CDR3 runs 12 residues. The trim removed 4 bases at V and 10 bases at J, leaving 5 bases unmatched. DNA for the CDR3: TGCGCCAGCAGCCGGGACAGCCTGGAGCAGTTCTTC. Translated, it gives CASSRDSLEQFF.

The chain employs TRBV12-3 or TRBV12-4 and TRBJ2-2; no definite D call. The CDR3 covers 15 residues. Between the trimmed V and J ends, which lost 4 bases and 1 base, there was a span of 10 bases. The CDR3 is CASSSDIRNTGELFF. As DNA, the CDR3 is TGTGCCAGCAGTTCCGACATCCGGAACACCGGGGAGCTGTTTTTT.

This clonotype was seen many times. The rearrangement links TRBV19 to TRBJ2-1, with 8 bases aligning to TRBD1. Germline V lookup: CDR1 LNHDA, CDR2 SQIVND (reference sequence). CDR3 length: 13 amino acids. With V trimmed by 5 bases and J by 10 bases, 7 bases remained unmatched. For the CDR3, the DNA is TGTGCCAGTAGTGCCCAGGGGGCCCGGGAGCAGTTCTTC. As protein: CASSAQGAREQFF.

The sample holds many counts of this clonotype. Here the CDR3 reads CASSILTAAQETQYF. CDR3 sequence (DNA): TGTGCCAGCAGTATCCTGACAGCTGCCCAAGAGACCCAGTACTTC. J is TRBJ2-5 and V is TRBV6-2 or TRBV6-3, with a weak D call TRBD1 (5 bases). This CDR3 has 15 amino acids. V was cut by 5 bases and J by 1 base, with 14 bases left in between. Germline assignment: CDR1 MNHEY and CDR2 SVGEGT.

The chain couples TRBV7-9 to TRBJ2-1; TRBD2 agrees at 7 bases. Germline lookup yields CDR1 SEHNR and CDR2 FQNEAQ (reference sequence). The CDR3 runs to 15 residues. V lost 5 bases, J lost 6 bases, and 10 bases stayed unmatched. The CDR3 region has the DNA TGTGCCAGCAGCCCGTGGGGGGGACGGCCCAATGAGCAGTTCTTC. Translated: CASSPWGGRPNEQFF.

Ten or more counts support this clonotype. The V gene is TRBV7-9, the J gene TRBJ2-1; D gene ambiguous. V was trimmed by 1 base and J by 6 bases, leaving 10 bases between them. Germline loops: CDR1 SEHNR, CDR2 FQNEAQ (reference sequence). This CDR3 spans 14 amino acids. This chain's CDR3 is CASSLGGDSNEQFF. CDR3 in DNA: TGTGCCAGCAGCTTAGGTGGGGATTCCAATGAGCAGTTCTTC.

This clonotype was seen ten or more times. The chain links TRBV7-8 to TRBJ2-3; no definite D call. Trimming stripped 2 bases from V and 8 bases from J, with 17 bases between. CDR3 length equals 15 residues. CDR1 and CDR2 from the germline V gene are SGHVS and FQNEAQ. CDR3 nucleotide sequence: TGTGCCAGCAGCTTATCCTCTGCGGTAGAGGCTACGCAGTATTTT. The encoded protein is CASSLSSAVEATQYF.

This clonotype was recorded at least ten times. The chain joins TRBV3-1 to TRBJ1-1; TRBD1 aligns across 9 bases. The CDR3 contains 13 residues. V lost 1 base to trimming and J lost 10 bases; unmatched junction nucleotides: 4. Germline lookup yields CDR1 LGHDT and CDR2 YNNKEL (reference sequence). Here the CDR3 DNA reads TGTGCCAGCAGCCAAGCCGGGACAGGGCGAGCTTTCTTT. Encoded protein: CASSQAGTGRAFF.

This clonotype was observed at least ten times. CDR3 region: CSAGRGDYNQPQHF. Here the CDR3 DNA reads TGCAGTGCTGGCAGGGGAGATTACAATCAGCCCCAGCATTTT. This chain connects TRBV20-1 to TRBJ1-5, with TRBD1 as a possible D gene (6 bases). Between the trimmed V and J ends, which lost 5 bases and 3 bases, there was a span of 14 bases. The CDR3 length is 14 residues. Germline loops: CDR1 DFQATT, CDR2 SNEGSKA (reference sequence).